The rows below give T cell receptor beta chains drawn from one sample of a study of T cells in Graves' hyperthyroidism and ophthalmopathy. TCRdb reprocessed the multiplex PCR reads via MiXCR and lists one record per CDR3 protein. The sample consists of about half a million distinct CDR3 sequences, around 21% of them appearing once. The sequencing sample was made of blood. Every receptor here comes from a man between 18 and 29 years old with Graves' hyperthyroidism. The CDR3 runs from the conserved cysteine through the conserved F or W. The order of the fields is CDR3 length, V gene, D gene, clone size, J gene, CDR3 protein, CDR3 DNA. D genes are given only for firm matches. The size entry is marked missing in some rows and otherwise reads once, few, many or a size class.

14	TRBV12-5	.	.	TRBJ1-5	CASGSDHRDQPQHF	TGTGCTAGTGGTTCTGACCATCGGGATCAGCCCCAGCATTTT
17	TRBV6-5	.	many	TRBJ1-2	CASTRRGDATLNYGYTF	TGTGCCAGCACCAGACGAGGGGACGCTACTTTGAACTATGGCTACACCTTC
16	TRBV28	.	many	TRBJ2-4	CASSDPLQGAKNIQYF	TGTGCCAGCAGTGACCCCCTCCAGGGGGCCAAAAACATTCAGTACTTC
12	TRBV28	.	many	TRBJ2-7	CASSLQTLEQYF	TGTGCCAGCAGTCTACAGACGCTCGAGCAGTACTTC
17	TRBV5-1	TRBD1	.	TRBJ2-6	CASSLGTGGSGANVLTF	TGCGCCAGCAGCTTGGGGACAGGGGGATCTGGGGCCAACGTCCTGACTTTC
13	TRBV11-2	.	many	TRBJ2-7	CASSPTGSYEQYF	TGTGCCAGCAGCCCCACAGGGTCGTACGAGCAGTACTTC
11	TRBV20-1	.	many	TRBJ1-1	CSARETARAFF	TGCAGTGCTAGAGAGACCGCTCGTGCTTTCTTT
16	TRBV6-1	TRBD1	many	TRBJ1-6	CASRVPGQSYNSPLHF	TGTGCCAGCAGAGTACCGGGACAGAGCTATAATTCACCCCTCCACTTT
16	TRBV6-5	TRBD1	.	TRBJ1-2	CASSYGLGQGYYGYTF	TGTGCCAGCAGTTACGGGCTGGGACAGGGGTACTATGGCTACACCTTC
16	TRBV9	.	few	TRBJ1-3	CASSPRMVPTGNTIYF	TGTGCCAGCAGCCCCCGTATGGTTCCGACTGGAAACACCATATATTTT
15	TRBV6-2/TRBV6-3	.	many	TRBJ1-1	CASSYSTAMNTEAFF	TGTGCCAGCAGTTACTCGACAGCCATGAACACTGAAGCTTTCTTT
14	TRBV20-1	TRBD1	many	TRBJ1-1	CSARVGDRESEAFF	TGCAGTGCTAGAGTGGGCGACAGGGAGTCCGAAGCTTTCTTT
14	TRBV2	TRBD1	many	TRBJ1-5	CASSQGASNQPQHF	TGTGCCAGCTCACAGGGGGCTAGCAATCAGCCCCAGCATTTT
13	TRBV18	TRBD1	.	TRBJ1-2	CASSPPGTARHTF	TGTGCCAGCTCACCACCCGGGACAGCACGCCACACCTTC
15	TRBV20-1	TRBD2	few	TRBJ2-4	CSARGPSGPGDIQYF	TGCAGTGCTAGAGGTCCTAGCGGCCCGGGAGACATTCAGTACTTC
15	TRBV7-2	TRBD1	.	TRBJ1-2	CASSFMGQGVSGYTF	TGTGCCAGCAGCTTTATGGGACAGGGGGTTTCCGGCTACACCTTC
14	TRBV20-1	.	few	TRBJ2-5	CSAYQGSGVETQYF	TGCAGTGCCTATCAGGGGAGTGGCGTGGAGACCCAGTACTTC
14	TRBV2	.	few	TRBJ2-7	CASNSLGGPYEQYF	TGTGCCAGCAACTCCCTCGGGGGGCCCTACGAGCAGTACTTC